This T cell receptor (beta chain) was captured by sequencing in a study of cytomegalovirus exposure and HLA in healthy donors. On this clone: The antigen is not known.

Study-level results: According to the study, around 180 TCR beta chains were cytomegalovirus-associated. In an earlier analysis, in some 600 donors, most V segments appeared productive either ~90% or ~30% of the time.

The primer mix had 60 Vbeta and 13 Jbeta primers. The authors' processing: Later work found approximately 80 million unique TCR beta chains, with 9.5 million to 12 million shared. The method was immunoSEQ multiplex PCR; TCRdb's version includes in-frame clones alone and lacks a portion of them. V, J and clone size were drawn from that table, and D and trimming were deduced from the DNA. Found here are 140,000 to 150,000 clones, about 74% of them singletons; the top ten hold about an eighth. V shed 1 base and J shed 3 bases, with 8 bases lying between them. CDR1 is GTSNPN, CDR2 SVGIG, per germline (reference sequence). The CDR3 runs to 13 residues.

Sample: PBMCs. The TCR sequence derives from a man aged 40-55 years in good health and CMV-seropositive. The J gene is TRBJ2-3, the V gene TRBV30, with D tentatively TRBD2 (5 bases). Here the CDR3 reads CAWSGGPTDTQYF. The CDR3 coding sequence is TGTGCCTGGAGTGGAGGGCCGACAGATACGCAGTATTTT.